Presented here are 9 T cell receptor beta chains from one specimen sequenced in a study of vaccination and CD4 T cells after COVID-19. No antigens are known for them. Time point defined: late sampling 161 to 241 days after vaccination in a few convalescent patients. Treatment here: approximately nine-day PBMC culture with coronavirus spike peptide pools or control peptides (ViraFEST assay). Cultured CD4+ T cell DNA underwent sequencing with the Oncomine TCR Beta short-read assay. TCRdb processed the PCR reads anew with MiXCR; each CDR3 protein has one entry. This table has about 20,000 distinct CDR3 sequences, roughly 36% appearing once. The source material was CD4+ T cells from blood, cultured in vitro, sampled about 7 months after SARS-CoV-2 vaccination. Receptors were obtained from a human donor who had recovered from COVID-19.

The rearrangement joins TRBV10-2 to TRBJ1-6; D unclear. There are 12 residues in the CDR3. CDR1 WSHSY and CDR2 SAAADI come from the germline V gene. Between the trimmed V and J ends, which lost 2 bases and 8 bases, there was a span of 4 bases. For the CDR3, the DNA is TGCGCCAGCAGTGAGCCCGATTCACCCCTCCACTTT. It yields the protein CASSEPDSPLHF.

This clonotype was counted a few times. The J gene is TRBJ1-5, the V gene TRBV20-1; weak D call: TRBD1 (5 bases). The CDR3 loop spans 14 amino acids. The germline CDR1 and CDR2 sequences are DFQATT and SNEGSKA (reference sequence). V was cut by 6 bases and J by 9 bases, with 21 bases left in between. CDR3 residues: CSATPGARGAPQHF. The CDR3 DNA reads TGCAGTGCCACGCCCGGGGCCAGAGGTGCGCCCCAGCATTTT.

The CDR3 reads CATSDPPGRGLETQYF. In nucleotides, the CDR3 is TGTGCCACCAGTGATCCTCCCGGGAGGGGCCTGGAGACCCAGTACTTC. This chain connects TRBV24-1 to TRBJ2-5; 8 bases align to TRBD2. V dropped 3 bases and J dropped 5; count of bases not matched to a gene: 10. This CDR3 contains 16 residues. Germline V CDR1 and CDR2: KGHDR, SFDVKD.

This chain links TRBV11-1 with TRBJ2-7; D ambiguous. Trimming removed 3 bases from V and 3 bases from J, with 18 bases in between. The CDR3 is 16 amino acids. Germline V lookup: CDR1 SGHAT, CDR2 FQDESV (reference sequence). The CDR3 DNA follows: TGTGCCAGCAGCTTGACGCAGCCCCGAACGATCTACGAGCAGTACTTC. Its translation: CASSLTQPRTIYEQYF.

Here the CDR3 reads CAISDNYEQYF. The CDR3 coding sequence is TGTGCCATCAGTGACAACTACGAGCAGTACTTC. The V call is TRBV10-3, the J call TRBJ2-7; D call uncertain. Trimming removed 3 bases from V and 3 bases from J, with 3 bases in between. The CDR3 is 11 residues long. The germline V gene has CDR1 ENHRY and CDR2 SYGVKD.

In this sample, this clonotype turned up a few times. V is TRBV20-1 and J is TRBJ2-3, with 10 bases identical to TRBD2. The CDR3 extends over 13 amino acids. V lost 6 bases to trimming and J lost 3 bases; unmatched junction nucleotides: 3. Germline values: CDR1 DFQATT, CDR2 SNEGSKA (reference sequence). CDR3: CSAATSGTDTQYF. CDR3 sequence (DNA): TGCAGTGCCGCGACTAGCGGGACAGATACGCAGTATTTT.

The CDR3 reads CASSGTGSHEQYF. The CDR3, as DNA: TGTGCCAGCAGTGGGACAGGGTCCCATGAGCAGTACTTC. This sequence joins TRBV7-6 and TRBJ2-7, with TRBD1 matching 9 bases. J lost 7 bases, V lost 6 bases, and 7 bases had no gene match. In germline, CDR1 is SGHVS, CDR2 FNYEAQ. The CDR3 is 13 residues long. The complete variable domain, with remaining parts taken from reference TRBV7-6 and TRBJ2-7, reads GAGVSQSPRYKVTKRGQDVALRCDPISGHVSLYWYRQALGQGPEFLTYFNYEAQQDKSGLPNDRFSAERPEGSISTLTIQRTEQRDSAMYRCASSGTGSHEQYFGPGTRLTVT.

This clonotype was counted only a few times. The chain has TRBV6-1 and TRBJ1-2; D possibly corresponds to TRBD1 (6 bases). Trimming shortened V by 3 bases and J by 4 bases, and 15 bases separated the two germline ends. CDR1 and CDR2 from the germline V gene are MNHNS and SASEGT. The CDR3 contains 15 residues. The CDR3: CASSDPGKGVYGYTF. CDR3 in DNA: TGTGCCAGCAGTGACCCAGGGAAGGGGGTCTATGGCTACACCTTC.

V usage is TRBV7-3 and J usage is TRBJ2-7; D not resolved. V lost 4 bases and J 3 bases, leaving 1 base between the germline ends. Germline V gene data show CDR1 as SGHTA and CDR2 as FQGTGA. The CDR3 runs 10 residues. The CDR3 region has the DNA TGTGCCAGCAGCTACTACGAGCAGTACTTC. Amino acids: CASSYYEQYF. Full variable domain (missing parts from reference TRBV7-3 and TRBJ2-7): GAGVSQTPSNKVTEKGKYVELRCDPISGHTALYWYRQSLGQGPEFLIYFQGTGAADDSGLPNDRFFAVRPEGSVSTLKIQRTERGDSAVYLCASSYYEQYFGPGTRLTVT.